This TCR beta chain is drawn from a study of T-cell reconstitution after alpha-beta-depleted transplantation in children. Study-level results: By one year post-transplant, T-cell counts and diversity largely arose from T cells that were newly produced. Surviving recipient T cells and thymic progenitors accounted for the high day-60 TCRbeta diversity observed in some patients. The origin of alpha-beta T cells about two months after transplant was reportedly several hundred expanded graft clones.

As regards this clonotype: The antigen remains undetermined.

Researchers prepared the TCRbeta library using unique molecular identifiers, the study reports. MiXCR, run by TCRdb on the PCR reads, gives a single entry per CDR3 protein. The sample includes about 900,000 distinct CDR3 sequences, around 30% seen only once; the top ten take approximately 30%. Germline V gene lookup returns CDR1 LGHDT and CDR2 YNNKEL (reference sequence). V lost 1 base and J lost 0, with 21 bases in between. The CDR3 length is 19 residues. The sample here was PBMCs, mostly from graft donor cells, taken 360 days after TCRalphabeta/CD19-depleted stem cell transplant. This clonotype was obtained from a boy in the first two years of life who had a stem cell transplant for SCID, so the T cells may come from the graft donor. V usage is TRBV3-1 and J usage is TRBJ2-5; D gene uncertain. The CDR3 DNA reads TGTGCCAGCAGCCAAGGGAAATACCATCCTGGTTCTTACCAAGAGACCCAGTACTTC. The encoded protein is CASSQGKYHPGSYQETQYF.